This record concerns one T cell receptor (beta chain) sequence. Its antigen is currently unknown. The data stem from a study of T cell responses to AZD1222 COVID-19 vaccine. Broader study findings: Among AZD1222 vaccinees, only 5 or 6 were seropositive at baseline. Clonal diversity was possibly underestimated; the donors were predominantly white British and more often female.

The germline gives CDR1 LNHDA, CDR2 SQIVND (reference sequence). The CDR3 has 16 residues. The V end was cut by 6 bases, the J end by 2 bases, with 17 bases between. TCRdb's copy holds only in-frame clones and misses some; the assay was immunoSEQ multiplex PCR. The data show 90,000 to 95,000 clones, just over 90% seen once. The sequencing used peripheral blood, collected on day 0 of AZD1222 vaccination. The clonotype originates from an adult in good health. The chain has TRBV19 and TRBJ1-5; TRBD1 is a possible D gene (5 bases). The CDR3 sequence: CASRPPGRGGNQPQHF. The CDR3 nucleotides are TGTGCCAGTAGACCTCCTGGAAGGGGCGGCAATCAGCCCCAGCATTTT.